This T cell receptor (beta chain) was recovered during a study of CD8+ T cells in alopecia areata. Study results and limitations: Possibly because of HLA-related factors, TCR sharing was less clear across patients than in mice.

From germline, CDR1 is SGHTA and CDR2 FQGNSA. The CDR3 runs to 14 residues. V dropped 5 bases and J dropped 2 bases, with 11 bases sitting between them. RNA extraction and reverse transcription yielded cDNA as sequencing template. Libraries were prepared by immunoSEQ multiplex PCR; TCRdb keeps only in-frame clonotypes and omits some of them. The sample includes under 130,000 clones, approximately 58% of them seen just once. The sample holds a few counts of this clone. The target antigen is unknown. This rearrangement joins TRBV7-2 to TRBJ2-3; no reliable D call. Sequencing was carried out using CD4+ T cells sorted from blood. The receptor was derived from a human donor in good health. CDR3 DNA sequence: TGTGCCAGCAGCCCAACCGCAGACACAGATACGCAGTATTTT. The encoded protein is CASSPTADTDTQYF.